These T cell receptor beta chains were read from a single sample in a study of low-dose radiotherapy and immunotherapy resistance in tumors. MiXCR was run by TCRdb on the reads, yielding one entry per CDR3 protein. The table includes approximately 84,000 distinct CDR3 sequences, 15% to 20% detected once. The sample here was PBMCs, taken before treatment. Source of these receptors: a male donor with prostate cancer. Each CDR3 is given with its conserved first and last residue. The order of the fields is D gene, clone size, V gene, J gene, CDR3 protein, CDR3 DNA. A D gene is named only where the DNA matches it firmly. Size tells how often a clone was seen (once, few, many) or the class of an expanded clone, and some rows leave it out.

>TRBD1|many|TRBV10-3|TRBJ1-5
CAIRGDRAEGAPQHF
TGTGCCATCAGGGGGGACAGGGCGGAGGGAGCGCCCCAGCATTTT
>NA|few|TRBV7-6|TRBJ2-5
CASSLNTGRQETQYF
TGTGCCAGCAGCTTGAACACGGGGCGCCAAGAGACCCAGTACTTC
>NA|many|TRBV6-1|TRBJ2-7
CASSEAVRDSYEQYF
TGTGCCAGCAGTGAAGCTGTCAGGGACTCCTACGAGCAGTACTTC
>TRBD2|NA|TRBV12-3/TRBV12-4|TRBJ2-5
CASSPFPWGGETQYF
TGTGCCAGCAGCCCATTCCCATGGGGGGGGGAGACCCAGTACTTC
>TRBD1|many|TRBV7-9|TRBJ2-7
CASSFPDRGEQYF
TGTGCCAGCAGCTTTCCAGACAGGGGCGAGCAGTACTTC
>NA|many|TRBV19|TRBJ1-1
CASRWGNTEAFF
TGTGCCAGTAGGTGGGGGAACACTGAAGCTTTCTTT
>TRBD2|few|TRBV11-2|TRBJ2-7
CASSLVREGEQYF
TGTGCCAGCAGCTTAGTTCGGGAGGGGGAGCAGTACTTC
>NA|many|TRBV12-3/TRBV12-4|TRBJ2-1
CASSLASSRPGNEQFF
TGTGCCAGCAGTTTAGCGAGTAGTCGGCCGGGTAATGAGCAGTTCTTC
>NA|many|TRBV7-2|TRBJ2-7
CASSSRLFAEQYF
TGTGCCAGCAGCTCCCGACTCTTCGCCGAGCAGTACTTC
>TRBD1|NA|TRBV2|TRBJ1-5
CASSEAGQGGNQPQHF
TGTGCCAGCAGTGAAGCGGGACAGGGCGGCAATCAGCCCCAGCATTTT
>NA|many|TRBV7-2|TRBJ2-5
CASSLVVGDMETQYF
TGTGCCAGCAGCTTAGTGGTGGGGGACATGGAGACCCAGTACTTC
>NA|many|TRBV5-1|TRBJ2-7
CASSPTSGVLSYEQYF
TGCGCCAGCAGCCCGACCTCAGGAGTTCTTTCCTACGAGCAGTACTTC
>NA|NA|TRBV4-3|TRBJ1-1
CASSQLVGGKAFF
TGCGCCAGCAGCCAATTGGTGGGGGGCAAAGCTTTCTTT
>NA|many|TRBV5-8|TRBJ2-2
CASRVRVLNTGELFF
TGTGCCAGCAGGGTGAGGGTCCTTAACACCGGGGAGCTGTTTTTT
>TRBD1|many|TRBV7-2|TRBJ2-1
CASNRDRESNEQFF
TGTGCCAGCAACCGGGACAGGGAGTCGAATGAGCAGTTCTTC
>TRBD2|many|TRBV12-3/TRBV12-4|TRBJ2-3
CASIISGGGLTDTQYF
TGTGCCAGCATCATAAGCGGGGGGGGTTTGACAGATACGCAGTATTTT
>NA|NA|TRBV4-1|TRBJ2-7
CASSQDAETYEQYF
TGCGCCAGCAGCCAAGATGCGGAGACCTACGAGCAGTACTTC
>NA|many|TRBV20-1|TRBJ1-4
CSARGFGGVNEKLFF
TGCAGTGCTAGAGGTTTTGGGGGAGTAAATGAAAAACTGTTTTTT
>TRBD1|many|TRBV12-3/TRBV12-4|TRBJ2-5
CASSFDRGRFETQYF
TGTGCCAGCAGTTTTGACAGGGGGAGGTTTGAGACCCAGTACTTC
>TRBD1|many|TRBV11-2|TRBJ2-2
CASSLGTGGRTGELFF
TGTGCCAGCAGCCTCGGGACAGGGGGCCGCACCGGGGAGCTGTTTTTT
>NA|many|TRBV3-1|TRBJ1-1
CASSLEGGNEAFF
TGTGCCAGCAGCCTCGAGGGGGGTAATGAAGCTTTCTTT
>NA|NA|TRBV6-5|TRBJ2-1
CASSYQGQGRGGLFF
TGTGCCAGCAGTTACCAGGGGCAGGGCAGAGGAGGTCTGTTCTTC
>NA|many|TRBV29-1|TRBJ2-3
CSVGIGLQAHSLTDTQYF
TGCAGCGTTGGTATCGGGTTACAGGCCCACAGTCTCACAGATACGCAGTATTTT
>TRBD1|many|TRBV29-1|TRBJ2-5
CSVGDRVLQETQYF
TGCAGCGTGGGGGACAGGGTCCTTCAAGAGACCCAGTACTTC
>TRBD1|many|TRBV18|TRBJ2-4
CASSPLLTGESIQYF
TGTGCCAGCTCACCACTTCTGACAGGGGAAAGCATTCAGTACTTC
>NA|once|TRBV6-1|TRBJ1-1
CATHMDLNTEAFF
TGTGCCACTCATATGGATCTGAACACTGAAGCTTTCTTT
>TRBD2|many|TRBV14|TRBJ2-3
CASSPLAVGTDTQYF
TGTGCCAGCAGCCCGCTAGCGGTCGGCACAGATACGCAGTATTTT
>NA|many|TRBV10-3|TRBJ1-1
CAISESRGGDTEAFF
TGTGCCATCAGTGAGTCGAGAGGGGGGGACACTGAAGCTTTCTTT
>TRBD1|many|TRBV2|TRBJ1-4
CASRGQGEEKLFF
TGTGCCAGCAGGGGACAGGGGGAAGAAAAACTGTTTTTT
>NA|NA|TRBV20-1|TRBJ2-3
CSARANTQYF
TGCAGTGCTAGGGCAAATACGCAGTATTTT
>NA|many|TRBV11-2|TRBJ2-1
CASSSRGGLANEQFF
TGTGCCAGCAGCTCACGGGGTGGGTTGGCCAATGAGCAGTTCTTC
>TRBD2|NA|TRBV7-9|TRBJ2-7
CAIRRGDRLEQYF
TGTGCCATCCGACGGGGGGACCGTCTCGAGCAGTACTTC
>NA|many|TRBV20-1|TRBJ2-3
CSARRPASAPDTQYF
TGCAGTGCTAGGAGGCCGGCTAGCGCCCCGGATACGCAGTATTTT
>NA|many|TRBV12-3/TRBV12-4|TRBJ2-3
CASGGLTDTQYF
TGTGCCAGCGGGGGCCTCACAGATACGCAGTATTTT
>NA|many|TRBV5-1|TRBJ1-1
CASSFESSGDTEAFF
TGCGCCAGCAGCTTTGAGTCGTCAGGGGACACTGAAGCTTTCTTT
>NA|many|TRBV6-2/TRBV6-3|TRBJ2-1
CASSYPTGRVVAYNEQFF
TGTGCCAGCAGTTACCCGACTGGCAGGGTAGTGGCCTACAATGAGCAGTTCTTC
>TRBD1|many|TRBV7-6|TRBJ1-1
CASSSSRGTGGSLTEAFF
TGTGCCAGCAGCTCATCCCGGGGGACAGGGGGCTCGTTGACTGAAGCTTTCTTT
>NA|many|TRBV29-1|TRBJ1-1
CSVQADTEAFF
TGCAGCGTCCAGGCGGACACTGAAGCTTTCTTT
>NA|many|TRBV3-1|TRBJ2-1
CASLGGLYNEQFF
TGTGCCAGCTTGGGCGGTTTGTACAATGAGCAGTTCTTC
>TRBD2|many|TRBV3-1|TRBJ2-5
CASSQDLAGGPRETQYF
TGTGCCAGCAGCCAAGACTTAGCGGGGGGGCCCAGAGAGACCCAGTACTTC
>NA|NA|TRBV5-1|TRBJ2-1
CASSEGESYNEQFF
TGCGCCAGCAGCGAAGGGGAGTCCTACAATGAGCAGTTCTTC
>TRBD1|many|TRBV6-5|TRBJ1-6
CASSSGTGLNSPLHF
TGTGCCAGCAGTTCTGGGACAGGTCTTAATTCACCCCTCCACTTT
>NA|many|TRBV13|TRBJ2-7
CASSCETGPAGTYEQYF
TGTGCCAGCAGCTGTGAAACAGGGCCGGCCGGGACCTACGAGCAGTACTTC
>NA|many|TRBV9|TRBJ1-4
CASSVASLDEKLFF
TGTGCCAGCAGCGTCGCATCCCTGGACGAAAAACTGTTTTTT
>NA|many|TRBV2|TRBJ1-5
CASSEEWSAGQPQHF
TGTGCCAGCAGTGAAGAATGGTCGGCAGGTCAGCCCCAGCATTTT
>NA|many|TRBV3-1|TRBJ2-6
CASSQAPIGTGANVLTF
TGTGCCAGCAGCCAAGCCCCTATTGGCACCGGGGCCAACGTCCTGACTTTC
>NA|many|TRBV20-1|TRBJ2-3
CSARDPTGPDTQYF
TGCAGTGCTAGAGATCCAACAGGGCCAGATACGCAGTATTTT